This TCR beta chain was observed in a study of blood T cell repertoires in COVID-19. About the study: Samples came from the United States, Italy and Spain, spanning acute and convalescent COVID-19. T cells, B-cell-depleted T cells, or PBMCs provided the cDNA or gDNA that served as material.

To note about this clone: Since no conserved phenylalanine or tryptophan closes the CDR3, a read error is the likely cause.

Measured with immunoSEQ multiplex PCR; TCRdb has only the in-frame clones, and not every one. This sample has tens of thousands of clones, with around 90% found just once. The sequencing sample was made of peripheral blood. This TCR came from a human donor in a cohort sampled during active COVID-19.

CDR3 in DNA: TGTGCCAGCAGCCAGCCGAAGACAGGGGGAATAGGGGGCTATGGCTACACCCTC. Protein: CASSQPKTGGIGGYGYTL. The gene calls are TRBV3-1 (or the pseudogene TRBV3-2) and TRBJ1-2, with TRBD1 identical over 9 bases. V lost 3 bases, J lost 4 bases, and 15 bases stayed unmatched. The CDR3 loop spans 18 amino acids. Germline loops: CDR1 LGHDT, CDR2 YNNKEL (reference sequence).